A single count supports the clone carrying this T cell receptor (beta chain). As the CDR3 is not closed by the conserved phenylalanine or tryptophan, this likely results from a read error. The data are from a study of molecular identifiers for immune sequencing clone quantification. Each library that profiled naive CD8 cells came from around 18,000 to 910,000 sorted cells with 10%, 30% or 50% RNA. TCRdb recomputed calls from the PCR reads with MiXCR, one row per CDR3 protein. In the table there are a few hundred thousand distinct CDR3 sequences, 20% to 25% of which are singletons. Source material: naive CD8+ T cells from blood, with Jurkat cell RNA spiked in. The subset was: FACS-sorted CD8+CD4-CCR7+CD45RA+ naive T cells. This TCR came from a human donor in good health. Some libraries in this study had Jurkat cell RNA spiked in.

For the CDR3, the DNA is TGTGCCAGCAGTACTCGGTCACTGAACACTGAAGCTTTCTCT. It yields the protein CASSTRSLNTEAFS. This chain connects TRBV6-5 to TRBJ1-1; no clear D gene. Germline V gives CDR1 MNHEY, CDR2 SVGAGI. This CDR3 contains 14 residues. V shed 5 bases and J shed 0 bases, with 10 bases lying between them.